This T cell receptor (beta chain) was sequenced during a study of CD8 T cells in Susac syndrome. With random hexamers, roughly 0.45 to 1 ug RNA was reverse transcribed. TCRdb ran MiXCR on the immunoSEQ multiplex PCR reads and lists one entry per CDR3 protein. The sample lists around 140,000 distinct CDR3 sequences; around 75% were seen once. The T cells that were sequenced for TCR beta were CD8+ and CD4+ cells from blood. The study used treatment-naive patients who had stable or active relapsing-remitting disease as multiple sclerosis controls. The germline V gene encodes CDR1 KGHSH and CDR2 LQKENI. The CDR3 contains 17 residues. V gave up 6 bases and J gave up 0 bases, with 15 bases separating them.

The rearrangement uses TRBV18 and TRBJ2-6, with D perhaps assigned TRBD1 or TRBD2 (5 bases each). Sequenced sample: CD8+ T cells from PBMCs. The origin of this receptor is a human donor with multiple sclerosis. For the CDR3, the DNA is TGTGCCAGCTCCGGGGCAGACTCCCGCTCTGGGGCCAACGTCCTGACTTTC. It yields the protein CASSGADSRSGANVLTF.